These 27 T cell receptor beta chains were all obtained from the same sample, sequenced in a study of T cell responses to AZD1222 COVID-19 vaccine (dated by TCRdb to 2020 to 2022). According to the study, the label for this sample's time point signals: baseline before first vaccination. Library method: the immunoSEQ multiplex PCR assay. TCRdb's version of the immuneACCESS table is confined to in-frame rearrangements and falls short of the full clone set. An unresolved V gene accounts for under half of the shortfall where checked; the remainder is of unknown origin. This sample gives some 130,000 clones in total; about 90% of them show up just once. The top ten clonotypes cover 1.9% of the sample. Source: peripheral blood, taken on day 0 of AZD1222 vaccination. The source is an adult in good health.

The chain joins TRBV11-2 to TRBJ2-5; TRBD1 matches at 9 bases. Germline assignment: CDR1 SGHAT and CDR2 FQNNGV. The junction had 2 bases not matched to a gene; V was cut back by 1 base and J by 2 bases. The CDR3 covers 15 residues. The CDR3 nucleotides are TGTGCCAGCAGCTTAGTGACAGGGGGTCAAGAGACCCAGTACTTC. It yields the protein CASSLVTGGQETQYF.

On this clone: The junction departs from germline at one end; a sequencing error may be responsible. The V and J genes are TRBV6-5 and TRBJ1-2, with D unresolved. The CDR3 extends over 12 amino acids. The V gene's germline CDR1 is MNHEY and CDR2 SVGAGI. The CDR3 sequence: CREVGQNDGYTF. In nucleotides, the CDR3 is TGCCGAGAGGTTGGGCAGAACGATGGCTACACCTTC.

This clone was observed a single time. The chain joins TRBV19 to TRBJ1-5, with TRBD1 matching over 7 bases. CDR3 length: 13 amino acids. CDR1 is LNHDA and CDR2 is SQIVND in the germline V gene (reference sequence). The V gene end was trimmed by 8 bases and the J gene end by 5 bases; junction bases not matched to a gene: 6. The chain's CDR3 is CASDDRVDQPQHF. As DNA, the CDR3 is TGTGCCAGTGACGACAGGGTAGATCAGCCCCAGCATTTT.

The chain joins TRBV29-1 to TRBJ1-2; no reliable D call. There are 14 residues in the CDR3. Per the germline V gene, CDR1 is SQVTM and CDR2 is ANQGSEA. The V end lost 4 bases, the J end lost 8 bases, and 20 bases lay between the germline ends. As DNA, the CDR3 is TGCAGCGTTGGATTAGCGGAACGAACGCGGGGCTACACCTTC. Translating gives CSVGLAERTRGYTF. The full variable domain, in which reference TRBV29-1 and TRBJ1-2 provide the parts outside the CDR3, is SAVISQKPSRDICQRGTSLTIQCQVDSQVTMMFWYRQQPGQSLTLIATANQGSEATYESGFVIDKFPISRPNLTFSTLTVSNMSPEDSSIYLCSVGLAERTRGYTFGSGTRLTVV.

The chain carries TRBV5-6 and TRBJ1-5; D remains unclear. The CDR3 is made up of 15 amino acids. Germline V gene data show CDR1 as SGHDT and CDR2 as YYEEEE. Between the trimmed V and J ends, which lost 0 bases and 2 bases, there was a span of 9 bases. The CDR3: CASSLAGYGNQPQHF. Here the CDR3 DNA reads TGTGCCAGCAGCTTGGCAGGCTACGGCAATCAGCCCCAGCATTTT.

The CDR3 protein is CASSHRDRVANEQFF. Written as DNA, the CDR3 is TGCGCCAGCAGCCACCGGGACAGGGTGGCCAATGAGCAGTTCTTC. The rearrangement uses TRBV5-1 and TRBJ2-1; 9 bases are a match to TRBD1. Trimming at V came to 4 bases and at J to 6 bases, leaving 8 bases not matched to a gene. CDR3 length: 15 amino acids. Germline CDR1 reads SGHRS; CDR2 reads YFSETQ. Based on the CDR3 plus reference TRBV5-1 and TRBJ2-1, the full variable domain is KAGVTQTPRYLIKTRGQQVTLSCSPISGHRSVSWYQQTPGQGLQFLFEYFSETQRNKGNFPGRFSGRQFSNSRSEMNVSTLELGDSALYLCASSHRDRVANEQFFGPGTRLTVL.

The V gene is TRBV6-5, the J gene TRBJ2-2; TRBD1 matches 7 bases. Germline values: CDR1 MNHEY, CDR2 SVGAGI. The length of the CDR3 is 15 residues. After removal of 6 bases from V and 1 base from J, the junction contained 5 bases not matched to a gene. CDR3 DNA sequence: TGTGCCAGCAGCGGATACAGGGGGAACACCGGGGAGCTGTTTTTT. Translating it yields CASSGYRGNTGELFF.

V and J are TRBV3-1 (or the pseudogene TRBV3-2) and TRBJ1-3; D gene unclear. V was shortened by 1 base and J by 0 bases, with 10 bases between the two germline ends. The CDR3 contains 16 residues. The germline gives CDR1 LGHDT, CDR2 YNNKEL (reference sequence). The CDR3 nucleotides are TGTGCCAGCAGCCAAGGGCAGCCCTACTCTGGAAACACCATATATTTT. It codes for CASSQGQPYSGNTIYF.

This clone was detected only a few times. The chain joins TRBV19 to TRBJ1-4, with a possible D match to TRBD1 (6 bases). In germline, CDR1 is LNHDA, CDR2 SQIVND (reference sequence). The CDR3 runs 14 residues. The V and J ends lost 6 bases and 5 bases respectively, with 13 bases between them. The CDR3 loop reads CASSPGQKNEKLFF. The CDR3 coding sequence is TGTGCCAGTAGCCCCGGACAGAAGAATGAAAAACTGTTTTTT.

The table lists this clone with a few counts. The rearrangement joins TRBV19 to TRBJ1-1, with 9 positions matching TRBD1. There are 14 residues in the CDR3. Trimming at V came to 5 bases and at J to 7 bases, leaving 8 bases not matched to a gene. Per germline, CDR1 LNHDA and CDR2 SQIVND (reference sequence). The CDR3 DNA reads as TGTGCCAGTAGTCGTCGGACAGGGGCGGATGAAGCTTTCTTT. Translated, it gives CASSRRTGADEAFF.

The chain uses TRBV15 and TRBJ1-1, with 9 bases aligning to TRBD1. This CDR3 is 19 amino acids long. V lost 4 bases to trimming and J lost 4 bases; unmatched junction nucleotides: 19. Germline CDR1 is LNHNV and CDR2 is YYDKDF (reference sequence). The CDR3 DNA reads TGTGCCACCAGCACGTCCGGGACAGGGCTAACCTGGCGGGTCACTGAAGCTTTCTTT. Translation: CATSTSGTGLTWRVTEAFF.

The V gene is TRBV9, the J gene TRBJ1-2; the D is unclear. Trimming stripped 7 bases from V and 0 bases from J, with 19 bases between. The CDR3 has 16 residues. Germline V gene data show CDR1 as SGDLS and CDR2 as YYNGEE. CDR3 residues: CASGVEADLSNYGYTF. CDR3 nucleotide sequence: TGTGCCAGCGGGGTGGAGGCAGATCTATCTAACTATGGCTACACCTTC.

The chain links TRBV19 to TRBJ1-4, with a tentative D call TRBD1 (5 bases). Deletions cut 6 bases from V and 8 bases from J, with 13 bases between. This CDR3 spans 13 amino acids. Germline CDR1 and CDR2: LNHDA and SQIVND (reference sequence). The CDR3 here is CASRDTLGEKLFF. The CDR3 region has the DNA TGTGCCAGTAGGGACACCCTGGGAGAAAAACTGTTTTTT.

For the CDR3, the DNA is TGTGCCAGCAGCCTAGGTGGGGCCACTGAAGCTTTCTTT. Encoded protein: CASSLGGATEAFF. The rearrangement joins TRBV5-6 to TRBJ1-1; D possibly corresponds to TRBD1 (5 bases). The V gene's germline CDR1 is SGHDT and CDR2 YYEEEE. The V end was cut by 4 bases, the J end by 4 bases, with 11 bases between. The CDR3 covers 13 residues. Looking up the rest from reference TRBV5-6 and TRBJ1-1 gives the full variable domain: DAGVTQSPTHLIKTRGQQVTLRCSPKSGHDTVSWYQQALGQGPQFIFQYYEEEERQRGNFPDRFSGHQFPNYSSELNVNALLLGDSALYLCASSLGGATEAFFGQGTRLTVV.

This chain joins TRBV7-9 and TRBJ2-7, with 8 bases lining up with TRBD1. The CDR3 is 14 amino acids. In germline, CDR1 is SEHNR, CDR2 FQNEAQ (reference sequence). Losses at the gene ends were 1 base for V and 6 bases for J; bases not matched to a gene: 5. CDR3 sequence reads: CASSLGTGKREQYF. The DNA for the CDR3 is TGTGCCAGCAGCTTAGGGACAGGGAAGCGCGAGCAGTACTTC.

This chain joins TRBV6-1 and TRBJ1-2; 7 positions match TRBD1. With V trimmed by 3 bases and J by 1 base, 5 bases remained unmatched. The CDR3 has 15 amino acids. Germline V gene sequence: CDR1 MNHNS, CDR2 SASEGT. In DNA form, the CDR3 reads TGTGCCAGCAGTGACGGGACAGCGGGTAACTATGGCTACACCTTC. This sequence encodes CASSDGTAGNYGYTF.

Here the CDR3 DNA reads TGTGCCAGCTCACTGCCGGACGGGACCACTGAAGCTTTCTTT. Translating it yields CASSLPDGTTEAFF. This chain connects TRBV18 to TRBJ1-1; possibly TRBD1 for D (5 bases). The CDR3 has 14 residues. Germline CDR1 reads KGHSH; CDR2 reads LQKENI. V was cut by 4 bases and J by 4 bases, with 13 bases left in between.

The CDR3 here is CASSLRYRSVGTGELFF. The DNA for the CDR3 is TGTGCCAGCAGCTTAAGGTACCGATCAGTTGGCACCGGGGAGCTGTTTTTT. This chain links TRBV7-8 with TRBJ2-2; D remains ambiguous. The CDR3 runs to 17 residues. V gave up 2 bases and J gave up 4 bases, with 17 bases separating them. CDR1 and CDR2 from the germline V gene are SGHVS and FQNEAQ. The whole variable domain, filled in from reference TRBV7-8 and TRBJ2-2, reads GAGVSQSPRYKVAKRGQDVALRCDPISGHVSLFWYQQALGQGPEFLTYFQNEAQLDKSGLPSDRFFAERPEGSVSTLKIQRTQQEDSAVYLCASSLRYRSVGTGELFFGEGSRLTVL.

This clone is a singleton in its sample. DNA for the CDR3: TGTGCCAGCAGCAACCAGTTGGGGGCTCGGACAGATACGCAGTATTTT. It encodes CASSNQLGARTDTQYF. This chain links TRBV6-6 with TRBJ2-3, with a possible D match to TRBD1 (6 bases). Looked up from germline, CDR1 is MNHNY and CDR2 is SVGAGI (reference sequence). Trimming shortened V by 6 bases and J by 3 bases, and 19 bases separated the two germline ends. This CDR3 spans 16 amino acids.

The chain uses TRBV2 and TRBJ1-1; TRBD1 aligns across 7 bases. The V gene's germline CDR1 is SNHLY and CDR2 FYNNEI. The V gene end was trimmed by 8 bases and the J gene end by 6 bases; junction bases not matched to a gene: 12. There are 14 residues in the CDR3. The CDR3 coding sequence is TGTGCCAGCGGGGAGACAGGGTGGATGGCTGAAGCTTTCTTT. Protein: CASGETGWMAEAFF.

The CDR3, as DNA: TGTGCCAGCAGCCAAAGACGGAGCTCCTATAATTCACCCCTCCACTTT. Its protein is CASSQRRSSYNSPLHF. The chain links TRBV7-9 to TRBJ1-6; D gene uncertain. The V and J ends lost 5 bases and 0 bases respectively, with 11 bases between them. The CDR3 spans 16 residues. Germline loops: CDR1 SEHNR, CDR2 FQNEAQ (reference sequence). Together with reference TRBV7-9 and TRBJ1-6, the CDR3 gives the full variable domain: DTGVSQNPRHKITKRGQNVTFRCDPISEHNRLYWYRQTLGQGPEFLTYFQNEAQLEKSRLLSDRFSAERPKGSFSTLEIQRTEQGDSAMYLCASSQRRSSYNSPLHFGNGTRLTVT.

CDR3 region: CASSLGSNTEAFF. CDR3 DNA sequence: TGTGCCAGCAGTTTAGGATCGAACACTGAAGCTTTCTTT. The rearrangement joins TRBV6-5 to TRBJ1-1; D ambiguous. With 4 bases removed from V and 1 base from J, the gap between germline ends came to 7 bases. The V gene's germline CDR1 is MNHEY and CDR2 SVGAGI. The CDR3 spans 13 residues.

Concerning this clone itself: A read error may account for a junction end that differs from germline. The V gene is TRBV9, the J gene TRBJ2-7; 16 nucleotides agree with TRBD2. Germline V gene data show CDR1 as SGDLS and CDR2 as YYNGEE. This CDR3 spans 16 amino acids. CDR3 protein: CASSVGEAGLAGGPSF. CDR3 coding DNA: TGTGCCAGCAGCGTAGGCGAGGCGGGACTAGCGGGAGGGCCGAGCTTC. Together with reference TRBV9 and TRBJ2-7, the CDR3 gives the full variable domain: DSGVTQTPKHLITATGQRVTLRCSPRSGDLSVYWYQQSLDQGLQFLIQYYNGEERAKGNILERFSAQQFPDLHSELNLSSLELGDSALYFCASSVGEAGLAGGPSFGPGTRLTVT.

V is TRBV5-5 and J is TRBJ1-2; D is uncertain. CDR1 and CDR2 from the germline V gene are SGHKS and YYEKEE (reference sequence). The CDR3 totals 13 residues. Trimming stripped 0 bases from V and 0 bases from J, with 3 bases between. The CDR3 sequence: CASSLVPNYGYTF. The DNA for the CDR3 is TGTGCCAGCAGCTTGGTTCCTAACTATGGCTACACCTTC.

The gene calls are TRBV7-9 and TRBJ1-2, with 7 bases matching TRBD1. V lost 3 bases, J lost 4 bases, and 2 bases stayed unmatched. The CDR3 totals 13 residues. Germline assignment: CDR1 SEHNR and CDR2 FQNEAQ (reference sequence). The CDR3 loop reads CASSLGTVYGYTF. DNA of the CDR3: TGTGCCAGCAGCTTGGGGACAGTCTATGGCTACACCTTC.

This sequence joins TRBV6-5 and TRBJ1-3; D gene ambiguous. This CDR3 comprises 14 residues. V was shortened by 6 bases and J by 0 bases, with 9 bases between the two germline ends. CDR1 is MNHEY and CDR2 is SVGAGI in the germline V gene. CDR3 sequence (DNA): TGTGCCAGCAGGACTAGCTCCTCTGGAAACACCATATATTTT. Its protein is CASRTSSSGNTIYF.

The chain couples TRBV7-9 to TRBJ1-5, with D possibly TRBD1 on 6 matching bases. This CDR3 has 14 amino acids. Germline V gene sequence: CDR1 SEHNR, CDR2 FQNEAQ (reference sequence). Trimming shortened V by 0 bases and J by 7 bases, and 10 bases separated the two germline ends. CDR3 DNA sequence: TGTGCCAGCAGCTTAGCAGGTACAGGGCAGCCCCAGCATTTT. It is translated as CASSLAGTGQPQHF.